This TCR beta chain comes out of a study of T cell clonotyping in hematopoietic cell transplantation. Assay: immunoSEQ multiplex PCR; the TCRdb copy retains only in-frame clones and omits some. The sample comprises approximately 8,000 clones, over 85% of which are singletons, and almost 4.5% rests with the top ten. General observations from the study: Higher Inverse Simpson Index values in graft donor and pretransplant recipient predicted broader posttransplant TCR diversity.

The CDR3 sequence is 14 residues long. Germline-derived CDR1 and CDR2 are LNHDA and SQIVND (reference sequence). Trimming cost V 8 bases and J 1 base, with 12 bases left between them. On this clone: The antigen remains unidentified.

The sequence came from a female patient in her fifties or sixties who had an allogeneic stem cell transplant from an unrelated donor, so the T cells may come from the graft donor. Some clones in this sample may be carry-over from other donors' samples. This chain connects TRBV19 to TRBJ1-5, with D uncertain. Sample: PBMCs, taken 180 days after allogeneic stem cell transplant. This CDR3 is CASLQSPSNQPQHF. The CDR3 DNA reads as TGTGCCAGTCTCCAATCACCGAGCAATCAGCCCCAGCATTTT.